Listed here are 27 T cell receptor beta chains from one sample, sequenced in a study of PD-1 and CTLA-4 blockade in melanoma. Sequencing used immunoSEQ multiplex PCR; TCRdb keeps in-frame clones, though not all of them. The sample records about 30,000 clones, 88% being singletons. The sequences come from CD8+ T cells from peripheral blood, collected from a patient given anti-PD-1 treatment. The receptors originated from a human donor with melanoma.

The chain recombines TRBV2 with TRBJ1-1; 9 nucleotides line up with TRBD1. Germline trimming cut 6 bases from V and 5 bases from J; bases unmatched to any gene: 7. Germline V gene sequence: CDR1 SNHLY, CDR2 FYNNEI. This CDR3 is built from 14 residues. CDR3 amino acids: CASSAGQGWTEAFF. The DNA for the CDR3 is TGTGCCAGCAGCGCTGGACAGGGGTGGACTGAAGCTTTCTTT.

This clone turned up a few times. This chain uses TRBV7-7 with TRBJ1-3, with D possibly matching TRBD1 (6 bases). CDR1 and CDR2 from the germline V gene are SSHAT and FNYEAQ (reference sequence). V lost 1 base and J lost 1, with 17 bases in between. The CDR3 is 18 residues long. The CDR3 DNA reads TGTGCCAGCAGCTTAGAAGGTGGGGGCCAAGGGTCTGGAAACACCATATATTTT. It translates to CASSLEGGGQGSGNTIYF.

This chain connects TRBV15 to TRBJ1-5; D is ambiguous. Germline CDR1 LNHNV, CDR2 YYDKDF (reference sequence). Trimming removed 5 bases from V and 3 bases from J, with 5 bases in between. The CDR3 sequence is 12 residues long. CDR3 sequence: CATSGVNQPQHF. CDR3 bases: TGTGCCACCAGCGGGGTCAATCAGCCCCAGCATTTT.

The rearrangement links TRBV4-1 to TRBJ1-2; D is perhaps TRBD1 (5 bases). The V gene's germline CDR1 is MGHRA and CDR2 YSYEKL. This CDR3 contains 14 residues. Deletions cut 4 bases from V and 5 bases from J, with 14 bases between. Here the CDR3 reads CASSPPGTGYGYTF. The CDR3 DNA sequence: TGCGCCAGCAGCCCACCTGGGACGGGTTATGGCTACACCTTC.

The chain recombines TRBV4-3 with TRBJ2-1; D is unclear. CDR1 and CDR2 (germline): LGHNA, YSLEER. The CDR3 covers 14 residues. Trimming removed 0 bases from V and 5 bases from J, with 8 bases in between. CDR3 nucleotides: TGCGCCAGCAGCCAAGATAACGCTAACAATGAGCAGTTCTTC. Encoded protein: CASSQDNANNEQFF.

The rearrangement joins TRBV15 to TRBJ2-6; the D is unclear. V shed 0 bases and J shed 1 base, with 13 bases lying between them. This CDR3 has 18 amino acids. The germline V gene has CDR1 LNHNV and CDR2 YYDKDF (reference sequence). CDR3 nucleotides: TGTGCCACCAGCAGAGATCTAGGACCATTATCTGGGGCCAACGTCCTGACTTTC. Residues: CATSRDLGPLSGANVLTF.

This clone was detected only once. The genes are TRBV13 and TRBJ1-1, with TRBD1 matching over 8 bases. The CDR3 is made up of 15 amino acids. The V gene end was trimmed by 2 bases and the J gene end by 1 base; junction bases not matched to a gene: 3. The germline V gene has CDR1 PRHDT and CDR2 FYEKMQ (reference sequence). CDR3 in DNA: TGTGCCAGCAGCTTAAGACAGGGGAGGAACACTGAAGCTTTCTTT. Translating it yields CASSLRQGRNTEAFF.

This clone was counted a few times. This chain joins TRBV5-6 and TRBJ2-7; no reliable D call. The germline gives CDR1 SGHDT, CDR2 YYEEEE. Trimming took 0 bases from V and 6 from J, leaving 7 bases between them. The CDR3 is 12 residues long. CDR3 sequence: CASSLGWGEQYF. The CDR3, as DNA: TGTGCCAGCAGCTTGGGCTGGGGCGAGCAGTACTTC. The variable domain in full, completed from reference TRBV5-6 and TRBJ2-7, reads DAGVTQSPTHLIKTRGQQVTLRCSPKSGHDTVSWYQQALGQGPQFIFQYYEEEERQRGNFPDRFSGHQFPNYSSELNVNALLLGDSALYLCASSLGWGEQYFGPGTRLTVT.

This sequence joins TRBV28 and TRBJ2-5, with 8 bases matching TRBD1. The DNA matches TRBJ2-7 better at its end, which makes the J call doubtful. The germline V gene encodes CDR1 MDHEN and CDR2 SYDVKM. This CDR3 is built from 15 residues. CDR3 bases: TGTGCCAGCAGACTCGCGACAGGGGCCTCCTACGAGCAGTACTTC. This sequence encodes CASRLATGASYEQYF.

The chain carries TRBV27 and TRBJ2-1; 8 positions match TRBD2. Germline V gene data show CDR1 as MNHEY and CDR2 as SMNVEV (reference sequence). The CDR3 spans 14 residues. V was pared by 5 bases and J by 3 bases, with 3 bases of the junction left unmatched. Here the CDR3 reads CASSRRGDYNEQFF. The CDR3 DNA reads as TGTGCCAGCAGTCGGCGGGGGGACTACAATGAGCAGTTCTTC.

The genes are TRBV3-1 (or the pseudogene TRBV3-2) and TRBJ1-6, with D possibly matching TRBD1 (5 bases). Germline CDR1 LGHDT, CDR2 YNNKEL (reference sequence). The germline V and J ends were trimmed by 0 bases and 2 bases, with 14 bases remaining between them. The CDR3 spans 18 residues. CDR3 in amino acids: CASSQEGWGTTYNSPLHF. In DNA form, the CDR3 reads TGTGCCAGCAGCCAAGAAGGCTGGGGGACGACCTATAATTCACCCCTCCACTTT.

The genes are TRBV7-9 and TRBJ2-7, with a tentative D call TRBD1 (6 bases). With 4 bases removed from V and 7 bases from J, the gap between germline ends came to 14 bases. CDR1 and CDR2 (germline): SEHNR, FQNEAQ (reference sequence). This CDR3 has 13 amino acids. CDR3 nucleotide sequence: TGTGCCAGCAGCTCAGCGGTTACAGGGGAGCAGTACTTC. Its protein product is CASSSAVTGEQYF.

CDR3: CASSQDLLAVNTGELFF. The CDR3 DNA follows: TGCGCCAGCAGCCAAGATTTACTAGCGGTGAACACCGGGGAGCTGTTTTTT. The rearrangement links TRBV4-3 to TRBJ2-2; 8 bases match TRBD2. V lost 0 bases to trimming and J lost 1 base; unmatched junction nucleotides: 4. The CDR3 loop spans 17 amino acids. In germline, CDR1 is LGHNA, CDR2 YSLEER.

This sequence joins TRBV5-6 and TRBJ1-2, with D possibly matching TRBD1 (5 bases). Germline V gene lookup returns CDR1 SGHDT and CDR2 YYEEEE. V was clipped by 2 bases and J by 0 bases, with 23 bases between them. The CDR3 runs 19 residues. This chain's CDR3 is CASSFEWDLKVLANYGYTF. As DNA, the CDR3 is TGTGCCAGCAGCTTCGAATGGGACCTTAAAGTTTTAGCTAACTATGGCTACACCTTC. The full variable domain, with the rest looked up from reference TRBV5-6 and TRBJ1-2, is DAGVTQSPTHLIKTRGQQVTLRCSPKSGHDTVSWYQQALGQGPQFIFQYYEEEERQRGNFPDRFSGHQFPNYSSELNVNALLLGDSALYLCASSFEWDLKVLANYGYTFGSGTRLTVV.

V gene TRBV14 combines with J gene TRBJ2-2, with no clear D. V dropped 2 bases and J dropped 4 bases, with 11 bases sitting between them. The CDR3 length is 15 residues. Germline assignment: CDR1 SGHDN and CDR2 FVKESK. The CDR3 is CASSQTYSITGELFF. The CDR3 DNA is TGTGCCAGCAGCCAAACCTACTCGATCACCGGGGAGCTGTTTTTT.

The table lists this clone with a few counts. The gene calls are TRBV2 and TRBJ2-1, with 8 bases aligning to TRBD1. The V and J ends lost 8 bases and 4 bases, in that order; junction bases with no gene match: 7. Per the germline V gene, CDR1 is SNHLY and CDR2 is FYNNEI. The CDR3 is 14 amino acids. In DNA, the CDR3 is TGTGCCAGCCTGACGACAGGGGAATACAATGAGCAGTTCTTC. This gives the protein CASLTTGEYNEQFF.

In DNA form, the CDR3 reads TGCAGCGTCACGACAATCACCTCCTCCTACGAGCAGTACTTC. Residues: CSVTTITSSYEQYF. V usage is TRBV29-1 and J usage is TRBJ2-7, with unresolved D. Per germline, CDR1 SQVTM and CDR2 ANQGSEA. V was trimmed by 6 bases and J by 0 bases, leaving 15 bases between them. This CDR3 is 14 amino acids long.

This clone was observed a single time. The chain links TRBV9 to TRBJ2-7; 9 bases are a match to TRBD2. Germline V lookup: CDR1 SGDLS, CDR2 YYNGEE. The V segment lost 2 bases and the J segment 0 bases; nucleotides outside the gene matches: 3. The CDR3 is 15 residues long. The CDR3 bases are TGTGCCAGCAGCGTTGGTAGCGGGGGCTCCTACGAGCAGTACTTC. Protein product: CASSVGSGGSYEQYF. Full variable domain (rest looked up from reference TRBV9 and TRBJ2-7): DSGVTQTPKHLITATGQRVTLRCSPRSGDLSVYWYQQSLDQGLQFLIQYYNGEERAKGNILERFSAQQFPDLHSELNLSSLELGDSALYFCASSVGSGGSYEQYFGPGTRLTVT.

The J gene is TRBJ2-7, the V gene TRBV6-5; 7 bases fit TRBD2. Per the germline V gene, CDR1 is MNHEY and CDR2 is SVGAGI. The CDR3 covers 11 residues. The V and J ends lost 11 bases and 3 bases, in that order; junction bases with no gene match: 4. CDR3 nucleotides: TGTGCCGCGGGGGACCTCTACGAGCAGTACTTC. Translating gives CAAGDLYEQYF.

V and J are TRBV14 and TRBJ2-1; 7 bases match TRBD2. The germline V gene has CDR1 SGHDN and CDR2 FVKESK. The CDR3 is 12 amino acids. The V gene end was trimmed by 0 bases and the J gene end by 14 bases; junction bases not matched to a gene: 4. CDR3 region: CASSQDRREEFF. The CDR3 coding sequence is TGTGCCAGCAGCCAAGATAGACGGGAGGAGTTCTTC.

The CDR3, as DNA: TGTGCCAGCAGCCAGGGTACGGTCGCAACTAATGAAAAACTGTTTTTT. It encodes CASSQGTVATNEKLFF. The rearrangement joins TRBV3-1 (or the pseudogene TRBV3-2) to TRBJ1-4, with unresolved D. Germline loops: CDR1 LGHDT, CDR2 YNNKEL (reference sequence). This CDR3 region has 16 residues. V shed 3 bases and J shed 0 bases, with 11 bases lying between them.

The CDR3 DNA sequence: TGTGCCAGTAGTATCAAGGTAGCGGGGGGCTACGAGCAGTACTTC. Amino acid sequence: CASSIKVAGGYEQYF. The rearrangement joins TRBV19 to TRBJ2-7; 10 bases fit TRBD2. Per germline, CDR1 LNHDA and CDR2 SQIVND (reference sequence). The CDR3 runs to 15 residues. Trimming removed 3 bases from V and 3 bases from J; junction bases left unmatched: 5.

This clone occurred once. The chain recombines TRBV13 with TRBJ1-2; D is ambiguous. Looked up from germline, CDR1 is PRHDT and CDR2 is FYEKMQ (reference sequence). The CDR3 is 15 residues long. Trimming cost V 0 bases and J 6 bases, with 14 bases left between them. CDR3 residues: CASSLGLETRHGYTF. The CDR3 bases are TGTGCCAGCAGCTTAGGTCTAGAGACAAGGCATGGCTACACCTTC.

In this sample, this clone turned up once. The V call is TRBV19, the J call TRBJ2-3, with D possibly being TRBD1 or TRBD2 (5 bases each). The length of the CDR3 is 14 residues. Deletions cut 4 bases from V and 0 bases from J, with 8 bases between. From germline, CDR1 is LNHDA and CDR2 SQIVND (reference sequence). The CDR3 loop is CASSRGSSTDTQYF. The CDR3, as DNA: TGTGCCAGTAGTAGGGGGTCTAGCACAGATACGCAGTATTTT.

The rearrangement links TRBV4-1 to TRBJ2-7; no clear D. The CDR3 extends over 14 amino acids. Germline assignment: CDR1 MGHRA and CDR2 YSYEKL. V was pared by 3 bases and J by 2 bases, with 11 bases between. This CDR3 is CASSQTRRAYEQYF. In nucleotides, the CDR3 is TGCGCCAGCAGCCAGACCCGACGGGCCTACGAGCAGTACTTC.

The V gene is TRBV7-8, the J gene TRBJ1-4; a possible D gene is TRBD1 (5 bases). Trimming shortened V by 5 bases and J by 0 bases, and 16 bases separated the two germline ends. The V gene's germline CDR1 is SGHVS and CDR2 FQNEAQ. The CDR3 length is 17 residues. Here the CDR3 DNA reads TGTGCCAGCAGCATTCCGCTTTACAGGACAACTAATGAAAAACTGTTTTTT. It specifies CASSIPLYRTTNEKLFF.

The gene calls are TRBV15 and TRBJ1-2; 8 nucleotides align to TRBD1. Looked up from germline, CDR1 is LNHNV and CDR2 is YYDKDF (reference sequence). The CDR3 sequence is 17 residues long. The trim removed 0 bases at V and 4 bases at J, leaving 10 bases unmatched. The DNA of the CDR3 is TGTGCCACCAGCAGAGACGAAGTCCGGACAGGGATCTATGGCTACACCTTC. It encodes CATSRDEVRTGIYGYTF.